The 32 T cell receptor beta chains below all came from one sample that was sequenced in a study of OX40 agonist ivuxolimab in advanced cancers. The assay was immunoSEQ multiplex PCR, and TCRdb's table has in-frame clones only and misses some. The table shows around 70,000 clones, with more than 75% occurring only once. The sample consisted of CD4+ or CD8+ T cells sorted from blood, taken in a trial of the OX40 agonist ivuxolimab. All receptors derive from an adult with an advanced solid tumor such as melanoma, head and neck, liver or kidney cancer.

The CDR3 region is CSEKGSTEAFF. The CDR3 DNA reads TGCAGTGAAAAGGGGAGCACTGAAGCTTTCTTT. The chain is built from TRBV20-1 and TRBJ1-1; D might be TRBD1 (5 bases). The CDR3 spans 11 residues. In germline, CDR1 is DFQATT, CDR2 SNEGSKA (reference sequence). The V gene lost 7 bases and the J gene lost 4 bases, with 10 bases spanning the gap.

For the CDR3, the DNA is TGTGCCAGCAGCATTAGCGGGGGCACAGATACGCAGTATTTT. This translates into CASSISGGTDTQYF. V gene TRBV7-8 combines with J gene TRBJ2-3; the match to TRBD2 covers 8 bases. V dropped 5 bases and J dropped 1; count of bases not matched to a gene: 2. There are 14 residues in the CDR3. Germline loops: CDR1 SGHVS, CDR2 FQNEAQ.

CDR3 in DNA: TGTGCCAGCTTCCCGGACAGGACTTTGAACACCGGGGAGCTGTTTTTT. As protein: CASFPDRTLNTGELFF. The chain is built from TRBV27 and TRBJ2-2; 7 nucleotides match TRBD1. The CDR3 sequence is 16 residues long. CDR1 is MNHEY and CDR2 is SMNVEV in the germline V gene (reference sequence). Losses at the gene ends were 8 bases for V and 1 base for J; bases not matched to a gene: 10.

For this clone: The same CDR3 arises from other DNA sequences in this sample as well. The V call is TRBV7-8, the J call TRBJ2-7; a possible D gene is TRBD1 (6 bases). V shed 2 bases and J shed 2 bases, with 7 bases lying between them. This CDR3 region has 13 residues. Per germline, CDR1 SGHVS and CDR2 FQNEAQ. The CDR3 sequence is CASSLNRAYEQYF. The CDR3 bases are TGTGCCAGCAGCTTAAACAGGGCCTACGAGCAGTACTTC.

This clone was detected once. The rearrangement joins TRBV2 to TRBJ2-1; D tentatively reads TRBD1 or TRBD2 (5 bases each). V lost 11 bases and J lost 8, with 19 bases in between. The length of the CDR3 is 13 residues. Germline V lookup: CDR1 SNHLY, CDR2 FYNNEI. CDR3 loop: CAPPQVMGHEQFF. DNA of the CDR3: TGTGCCCCCCCCCAGGTCATGGGACATGAGCAGTTCTTC.

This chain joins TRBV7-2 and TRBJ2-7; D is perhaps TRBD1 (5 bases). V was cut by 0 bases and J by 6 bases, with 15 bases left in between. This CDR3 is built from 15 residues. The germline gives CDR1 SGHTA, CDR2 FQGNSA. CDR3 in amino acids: CASSLAGHIYGEQYF. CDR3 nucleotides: TGTGCCAGCAGCTTAGCCGGACACATATACGGCGAGCAGTACTTC.

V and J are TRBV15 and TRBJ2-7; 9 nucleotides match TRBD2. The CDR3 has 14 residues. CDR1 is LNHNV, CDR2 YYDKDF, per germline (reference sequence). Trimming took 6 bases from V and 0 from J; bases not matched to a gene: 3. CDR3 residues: CATSFSGGSYEQYF. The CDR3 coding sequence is TGTGCCACCAGTTTTAGCGGGGGCTCCTACGAGCAGTACTTC.

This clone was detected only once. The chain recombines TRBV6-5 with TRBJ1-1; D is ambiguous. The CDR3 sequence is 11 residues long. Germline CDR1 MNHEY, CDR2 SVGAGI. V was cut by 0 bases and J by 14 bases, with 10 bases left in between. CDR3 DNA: TGTGCCAGCAGTTACTCCGGCAGGACCTTCTTT. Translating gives CASSYSGRTFF.

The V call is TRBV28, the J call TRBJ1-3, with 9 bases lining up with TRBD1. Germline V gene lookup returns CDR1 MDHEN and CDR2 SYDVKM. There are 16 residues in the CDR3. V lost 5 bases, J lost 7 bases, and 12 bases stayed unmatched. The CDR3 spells CASSDTGGSVWNTIYF. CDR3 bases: TGTGCCAGCAGTGATACAGGGGGCTCTGTCTGGAACACCATATATTTT.

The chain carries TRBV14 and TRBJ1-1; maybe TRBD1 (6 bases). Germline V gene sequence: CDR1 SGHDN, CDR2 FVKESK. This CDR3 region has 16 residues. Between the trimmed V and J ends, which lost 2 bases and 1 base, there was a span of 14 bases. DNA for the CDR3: TGTGCCAGCAGCCAAAAAAAGTGGGGGGCGAACACTGAAGCTTTCTTT. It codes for CASSQKKWGANTEAFF.

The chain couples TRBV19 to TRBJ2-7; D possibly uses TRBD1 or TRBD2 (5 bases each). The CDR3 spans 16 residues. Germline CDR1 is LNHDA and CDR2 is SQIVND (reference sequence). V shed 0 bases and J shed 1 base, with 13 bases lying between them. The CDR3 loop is CASSIEGRGNSYEQYF. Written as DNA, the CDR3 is TGTGCCAGTAGTATAGAGGGACGGGGAAATTCCTACGAGCAGTACTTC.

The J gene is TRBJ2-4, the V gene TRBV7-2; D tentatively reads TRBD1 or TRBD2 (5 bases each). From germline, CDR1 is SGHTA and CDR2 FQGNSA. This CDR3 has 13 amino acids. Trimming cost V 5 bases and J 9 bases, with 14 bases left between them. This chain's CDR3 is CASSAGTGGIQYF. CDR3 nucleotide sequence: TGTGCCAGCAGCGCCGGGACGGGTGGCATTCAGTACTTC. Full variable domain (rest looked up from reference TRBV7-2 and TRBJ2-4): GAGVSQSPSNKVTEKGKDVELRCDPISGHTALYWYRQSLGQGLEFLIYFQGNSAPDKSGLPSDRFSAERTGGSVSTLTIQRTQQEDSAVYLCASSAGTGGIQYFGAGTRLSVL.

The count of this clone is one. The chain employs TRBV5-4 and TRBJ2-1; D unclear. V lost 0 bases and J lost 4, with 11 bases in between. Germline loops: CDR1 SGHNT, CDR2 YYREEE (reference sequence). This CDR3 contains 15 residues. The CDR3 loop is CASSLVAVEYNEQFF. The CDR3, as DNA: TGTGCCAGCAGCTTGGTAGCCGTGGAATACAATGAGCAGTTCTTC. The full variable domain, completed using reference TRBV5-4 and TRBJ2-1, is ETGVTQSPTHLIKTRGQQVTLRCSSQSGHNTVSWYQQALGQGPQFIFQYYREEENGRGNFPPRFSGLQFPNYSSELNVNALELDDSALYLCASSLVAVEYNEQFFGPGTRLTVL.

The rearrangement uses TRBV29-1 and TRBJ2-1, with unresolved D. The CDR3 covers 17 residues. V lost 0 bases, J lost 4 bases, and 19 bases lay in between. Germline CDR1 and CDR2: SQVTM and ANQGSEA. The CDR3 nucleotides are TGCAGCGTTGAAGATCAAGGTCATGGCGGTGTATACAATGAGCAGTTCTTC. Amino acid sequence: CSVEDQGHGGVYNEQFF.

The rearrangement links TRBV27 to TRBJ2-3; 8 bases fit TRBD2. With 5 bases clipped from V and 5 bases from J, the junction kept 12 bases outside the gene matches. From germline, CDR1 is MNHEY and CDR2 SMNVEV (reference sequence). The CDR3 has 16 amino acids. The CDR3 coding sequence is TGTGCCAGCAGTCTGAGACTAGCGCCCCTGCGAGATACGCAGTATTTT. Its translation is CASSLRLAPLRDTQYF.

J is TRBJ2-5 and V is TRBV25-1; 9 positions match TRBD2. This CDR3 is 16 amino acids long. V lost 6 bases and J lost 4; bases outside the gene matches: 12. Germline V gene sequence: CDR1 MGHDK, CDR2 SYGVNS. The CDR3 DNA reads TGTGCCAGCAGCGGGGGGGGCGGGACTAGCATAGAGACCCAGTACTTC. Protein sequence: CASSGGGGTSIETQYF.

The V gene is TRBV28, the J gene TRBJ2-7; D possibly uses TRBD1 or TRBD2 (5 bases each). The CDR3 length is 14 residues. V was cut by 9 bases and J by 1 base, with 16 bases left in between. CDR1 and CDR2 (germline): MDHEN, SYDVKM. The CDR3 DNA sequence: TGTGCCAGTGCTACGGGGACCGGGTCCTACGAGCAGTACTTC. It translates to CASATGTGSYEQYF. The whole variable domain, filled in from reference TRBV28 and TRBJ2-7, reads DVKVTQSSRYLVKRTGEKVFLECVQDMDHENMFWYRQDPGLGLRLIYFSYDVKMKEKGDIPEGYSVSREKKERFSLILESASTNQTSMYLCASATGTGSYEQYFGPGTRLTVT.

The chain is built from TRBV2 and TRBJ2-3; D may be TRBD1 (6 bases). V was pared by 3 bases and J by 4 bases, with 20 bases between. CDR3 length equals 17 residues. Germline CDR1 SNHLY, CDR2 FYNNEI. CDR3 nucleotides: TGTGCCAGCAGTGACCCAGCGGCCAGAGGGGGTTCAGATACGCAGTATTTT. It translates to CASSDPAARGGSDTQYF.

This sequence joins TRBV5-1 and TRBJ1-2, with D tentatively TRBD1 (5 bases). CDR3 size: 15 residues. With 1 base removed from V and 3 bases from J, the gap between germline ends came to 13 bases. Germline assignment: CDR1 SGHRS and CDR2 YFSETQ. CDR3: CASSLRDSGHYGYTF. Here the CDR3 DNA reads TGCGCCAGCAGCTTGAGAGACAGCGGACACTATGGCTACACCTTC.

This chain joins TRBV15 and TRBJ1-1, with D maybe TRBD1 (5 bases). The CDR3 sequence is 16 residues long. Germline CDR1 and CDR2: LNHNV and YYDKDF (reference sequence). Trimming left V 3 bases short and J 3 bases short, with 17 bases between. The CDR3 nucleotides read TGTGCCACCAGCAGGGACCTAGGGGCGGGTGACACTGAAGCTTTCTTT. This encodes CATSRDLGAGDTEAFF.

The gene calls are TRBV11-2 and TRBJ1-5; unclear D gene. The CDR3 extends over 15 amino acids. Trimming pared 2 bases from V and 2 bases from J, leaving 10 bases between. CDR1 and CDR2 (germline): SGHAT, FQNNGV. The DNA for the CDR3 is TGTGCCAGCAGCTTAAAGGGTGGGCGCAATCAGCCCCAGCATTTT. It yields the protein CASSLKGGRNQPQHF.

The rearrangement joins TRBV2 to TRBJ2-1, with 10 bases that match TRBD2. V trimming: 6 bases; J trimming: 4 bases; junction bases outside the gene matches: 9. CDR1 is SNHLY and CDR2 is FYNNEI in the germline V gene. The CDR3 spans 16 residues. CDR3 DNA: TGTGCCAGCAGATTGTCTAGCGGGAGCCCTTACAATGAGCAGTTCTTC. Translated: CASRLSSGSPYNEQFF.

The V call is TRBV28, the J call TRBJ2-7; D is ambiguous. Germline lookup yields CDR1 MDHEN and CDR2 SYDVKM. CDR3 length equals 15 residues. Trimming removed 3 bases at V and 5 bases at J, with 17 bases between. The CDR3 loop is CASSLPGGLGHEQYF. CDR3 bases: TGTGCCAGCAGTTTGCCCGGTGGGCTAGGGCACGAGCAGTACTTC.

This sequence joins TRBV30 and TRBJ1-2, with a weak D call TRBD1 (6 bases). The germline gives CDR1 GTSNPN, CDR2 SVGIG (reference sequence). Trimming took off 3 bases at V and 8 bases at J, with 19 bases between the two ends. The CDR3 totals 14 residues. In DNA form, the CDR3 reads TGTGCCTGGAGGCAAATGGACAGCTCGTGGGGCTACACCTTC. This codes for CAWRQMDSSWGYTF.

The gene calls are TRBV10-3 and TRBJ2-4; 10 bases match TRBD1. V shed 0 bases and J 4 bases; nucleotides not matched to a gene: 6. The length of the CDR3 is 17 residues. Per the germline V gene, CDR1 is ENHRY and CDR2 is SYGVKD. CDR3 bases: TGTGCCATCAGTGAGTCGATTGGGACAGGGGTAAAAAACATTCAGTACTTC. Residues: CAISESIGTGVKNIQYF.

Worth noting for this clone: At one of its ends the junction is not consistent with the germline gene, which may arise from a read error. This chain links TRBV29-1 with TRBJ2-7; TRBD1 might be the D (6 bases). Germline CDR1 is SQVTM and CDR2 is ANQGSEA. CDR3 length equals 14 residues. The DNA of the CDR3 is TGCAGCGTTGAAAGGTTGGGGGCTTCCTCCGAGCAGTACTTC. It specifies CSVERLGASSEQYF.

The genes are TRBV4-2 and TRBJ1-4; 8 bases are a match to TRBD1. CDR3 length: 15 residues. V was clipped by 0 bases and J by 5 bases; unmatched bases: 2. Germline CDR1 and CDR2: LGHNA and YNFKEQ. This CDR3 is CASSQDRDRNEKLFF. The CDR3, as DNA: TGTGCCAGCAGCCAAGACCGGGACAGGAATGAAAAACTGTTTTTT.

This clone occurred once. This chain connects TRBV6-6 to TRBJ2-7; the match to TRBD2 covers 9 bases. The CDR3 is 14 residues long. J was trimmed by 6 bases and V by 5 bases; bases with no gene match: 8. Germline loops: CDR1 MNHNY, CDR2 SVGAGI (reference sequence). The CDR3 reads CASSISGRGGEQYF. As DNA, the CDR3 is TGTGCCAGCAGTATTAGCGGGAGAGGGGGCGAGCAGTACTTC.

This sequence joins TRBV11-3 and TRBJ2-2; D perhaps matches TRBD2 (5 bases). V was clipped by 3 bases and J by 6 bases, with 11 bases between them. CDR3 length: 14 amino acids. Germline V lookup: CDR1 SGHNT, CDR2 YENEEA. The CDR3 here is CASSLLRGSGELFF. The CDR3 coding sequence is TGTGCCAGCAGCTTGTTAAGAGGGTCCGGGGAGCTGTTTTTT.

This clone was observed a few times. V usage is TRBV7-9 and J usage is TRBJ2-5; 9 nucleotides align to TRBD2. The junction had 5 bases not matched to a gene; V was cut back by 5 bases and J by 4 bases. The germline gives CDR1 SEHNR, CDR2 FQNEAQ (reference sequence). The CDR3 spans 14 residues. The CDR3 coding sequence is TGTGCCAGCAGCACGACTAGCGGATTAGAGACCCAGTACTTC. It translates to CASSTTSGLETQYF.

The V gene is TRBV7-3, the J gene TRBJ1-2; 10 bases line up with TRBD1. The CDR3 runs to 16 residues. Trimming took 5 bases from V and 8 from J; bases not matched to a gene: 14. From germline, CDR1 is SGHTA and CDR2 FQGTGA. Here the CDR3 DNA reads TGTGCCAGCAGCCCTAGGGTCCCGACAGGGGGCCAGGGCTACACCTTC. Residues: CASSPRVPTGGQGYTF.

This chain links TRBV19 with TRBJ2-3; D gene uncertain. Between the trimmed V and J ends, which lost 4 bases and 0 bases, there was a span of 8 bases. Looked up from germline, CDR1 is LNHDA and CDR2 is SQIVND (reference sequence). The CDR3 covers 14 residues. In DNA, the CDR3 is TGTGCCAGTAGTAGGACGGGCAGCACAGATACGCAGTATTTT. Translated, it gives CASSRTGSTDTQYF.